This T cell receptor (beta chain) was captured in a study of shared clonotypes between healthy human individuals. Trimming left V 3 bases short and J 3 bases short, with 21 bases between. Germline lookup yields CDR1 LNHDA and CDR2 SQIVND (reference sequence). The CDR3 runs to 17 residues. Naive CD8 cells lacked CD45RO and underwent positive selection for CCR7, leaving out terminally differentiated effector memory CD45RA+ cells. This table comes from immunoSEQ multiplex PCR, and its TCRdb copy is limited to in-frame clones, with some not included. The sample lists about 2 million clones; approximately 94% were seen once.

Sequencing was performed on naive CD8+ T cells sorted from blood. The clonotype was recovered from a man aged 18 to 30 in good health. The J gene is TRBJ2-7, the V gene TRBV19, with D tentatively TRBD1 (6 bases). The CDR3 spells CASSIDRAGQLFYEQYF. The CDR3 region has the DNA TGTGCCAGTAGTATTGACCGGGCCGGACAGCTTTTCTACGAGCAGTACTTC.